The 18 T cell receptor beta chains listed next were all sequenced from one sample in a study of cytomegalovirus exposure and HLA in healthy donors. PCR primers comprised 60 Vbeta and 13 Jbeta primers. Clones were read by immunoSEQ multiplex PCR, and TCRdb kept only the in-frame ones, dropping some. The sample has roughly 84,000 clones, 70% to 85% seen once. Sequenced material: PBMCs. The receptors originated from a human donor in good health.

The chain carries TRBV5-6 and TRBJ1-6; TRBD1 matches 10 bases. J was trimmed by 10 bases and V by 2 bases; bases with no gene match: 12. This CDR3 has 17 residues. Germline V gives CDR1 SGHDT, CDR2 YYEEEE. The CDR3 loop reads CASSLGTGATANSPLHF. CDR3 sequence (DNA): TGTGCCAGCAGCTTAGGGACAGGGGCTACCGCTAACTCACCCCTCCACTTT.

The V gene is TRBV5-8, the J gene TRBJ1-3; D is unresolved. From germline, CDR1 is SGHTS and CDR2 YDEGEE. V lost 0 bases and J lost 0, with 10 bases in between. The CDR3 is made up of 16 amino acids. CDR3 nucleotides: TGTGCCAGCAGCTTGGCCACAATCAACTCTGGAAACACCATATATTTT. The encoded protein is CASSLATINSGNTIYF.

The chain carries TRBV14 and TRBJ1-3; weak D call: TRBD1 (5 bases). The CDR3 consists of 15 residues. Germline CDR1 reads SGHDN; CDR2 reads FVKESK. Trimming pared 4 bases from V and 4 bases from J, leaving 14 bases between. The CDR3 bases are TGTGCCAGCAGCCGCGACAGACCCGGGGGAAACACCATATATTTT. Amino acid sequence: CASSRDRPGGNTIYF.

The chain recombines TRBV4-3 with TRBJ2-1; D remains ambiguous. The CDR3 is 17 amino acids. The V end lost 0 bases, the J end lost 3 bases, and 15 bases lay between the germline ends. Germline assignment: CDR1 LGHNA and CDR2 YSLEER. The CDR3 nucleotides read TGCGCCAGCAGCCAAGATGGCGGCCGCCATTTCTACAATGAGCAGTTCTTC. Protein: CASSQDGGRHFYNEQFF.

The chain joins TRBV4-1 to TRBJ1-2; D is possibly TRBD1 (6 bases). Trimming took 3 bases from V and 3 from J, leaving 14 bases between them. Germline V gene sequence: CDR1 MGHRA, CDR2 YSYEKL. The CDR3 length is 15 residues. CDR3 sequence reads: CASSHPARGDYGYTF. The CDR3 DNA reads TGCGCCAGCAGCCACCCGGCCAGGGGCGACTATGGCTACACCTTC.

A single count supports this clone. The CDR3 coding sequence is TGTGCCAGCAGACGGACAGATACTAATGAAAAACTGTTTTTT. Translated: CASRRTDTNEKLFF. The chain combines TRBV2 with TRBJ1-4; D may be TRBD1 (6 bases). Germline CDR1 is SNHLY and CDR2 is FYNNEI. V gave up 6 bases and J gave up 2 bases, with 10 bases separating them. This CDR3 region has 14 residues.

V is TRBV7-2 and J is TRBJ1-5, with D possibly matching TRBD1 (5 bases). The CDR3 is 14 amino acids. The germline V gene encodes CDR1 SGHTA and CDR2 FQGNSA. V shed 3 bases and J shed 3 bases, with 9 bases lying between them. This chain's CDR3 is CASSFSDTNQPQHF. The CDR3 nucleotides are TGTGCCAGCAGCTTCTCGGACACCAATCAGCCCCAGCATTTT.

The CDR3 reads CASSTFQGTEAFF. Written as DNA, the CDR3 is TGTGCCAGTAGTACTTTTCAGGGAACTGAAGCTTTCTTT. This chain links TRBV19 with TRBJ1-1; D is possibly TRBD1 (5 bases). Germline lookup yields CDR1 LNHDA and CDR2 SQIVND (reference sequence). V was pared by 4 bases and J by 5 bases, with 11 bases between. The CDR3 extends over 13 amino acids.

The chain uses TRBV5-8 and TRBJ2-3, with D tentatively TRBD2 (6 bases). The germline V gene encodes CDR1 SGHTS and CDR2 YDEGEE. The CDR3 has 14 amino acids. Between the trimmed V and J ends, which lost 4 bases and 7 bases, there was a span of 16 bases. DNA for the CDR3: TGTGCCAGCAGCCCCGGGACTGATTCCCATACGCAGTATTTT. Protein sequence: CASSPGTDSHTQYF.

This sequence joins TRBV5-4 and TRBJ2-3, with 8 bases matching TRBD1. The CDR3 length is 14 residues. V shed 3 bases and J 1 base; nucleotides not matched to a gene: 1. Germline lookup yields CDR1 SGHNT and CDR2 YYREEE (reference sequence). The CDR3 DNA follows: TGTGCCAGCAGCTGGGACAGGCGCACAGATACGCAGTATTTT. Protein product: CASSWDRRTDTQYF.

The chain carries TRBV6-5 and TRBJ2-7; 8 nucleotides line up with TRBD1. The J segment lost 4 bases and the V segment lost 2 bases, leaving 7 bases of the junction unmatched. In germline, CDR1 is MNHEY, CDR2 SVGAGI. CDR3 length: 15 residues. The chain's CDR3 is CASSYDGTGHYEQYF. CDR3 sequence (DNA): TGTGCCAGCAGTTACGACGGGACAGGTCATTACGAGCAGTACTTC.

The gene calls are TRBV4-2 and TRBJ2-3, with D maybe TRBD1 (5 bases). V was clipped by 0 bases and J by 3 bases, with 13 bases between them. Per germline, CDR1 LGHNA and CDR2 YNFKEQ. CDR3 length: 16 amino acids. The CDR3, as DNA: TGTGCCAGCAGCCAAGAGGAAGGGGTCGGGACAGATACGCAGTATTTT. Its translation is CASSQEEGVGTDTQYF.

This clone was counted a few times. The chain recombines TRBV6-5 with TRBJ2-7; 7 bases agree with TRBD1. The V gene end was trimmed by 6 bases and the J gene end by 3 bases; junction bases not matched to a gene: 5. The V gene's germline CDR1 is MNHEY and CDR2 SVGAGI. The CDR3 runs to 13 residues. CDR3 nucleotide sequence: TGTGCCAGCAGCAAGGGACAGAACTACGAGCAGTACTTC. Translation gives CASSKGQNYEQYF.

The chain uses TRBV19 and TRBJ2-2; 7 bases line up with TRBD1. This CDR3 has 15 residues. Germline V gene lookup returns CDR1 LNHDA and CDR2 SQIVND (reference sequence). The junction had 6 bases not matched to a gene; V was cut back by 4 bases and J by 4 bases. The CDR3 DNA reads TGTGCCAGTAGTAGAAACAGGGGTGGCACCGGGGAGCTGTTTTTT. Translating it yields CASSRNRGGTGELFF.

This chain uses TRBV7-8 with TRBJ1-5; weak D call: TRBD1 (5 bases). This CDR3 has 15 residues. Germline V lookup: CDR1 SGHVS, CDR2 FQNEAQ. Trimming took 1 base from V and 2 from J, leaving 9 bases between them. CDR3 in amino acids: CASSLEGRGNQPQHF. DNA of the CDR3: TGTGCCAGCAGCTTAGAGGGGCGAGGCAATCAGCCCCAGCATTTT.

The chain combines TRBV5-4 with TRBJ2-7, with D perhaps TRBD1 (5 bases). Trimming removed 0 bases at V and 5 bases at J, with 12 bases between. The CDR3 is made up of 14 amino acids. Germline V gene sequence: CDR1 SGHNT, CDR2 YYREEE (reference sequence). For the CDR3, the DNA is TGTGCCAGCAGCTTGGTCGCAGGGCCCAACGAGCAGTACTTC. Protein sequence: CASSLVAGPNEQYF.

The V call is TRBV7-2, the J call TRBJ1-1; a weak D match, TRBD1 (6 bases). In germline, CDR1 is SGHTA, CDR2 FQGNSA. V lost 5 bases and J lost 3, with 13 bases in between. The CDR3 is 14 residues long. This CDR3 reads CASSVQGGDTEAFF. The CDR3 nucleotides are TGTGCCAGCAGCGTACAGGGAGGGGACACTGAAGCTTTCTTT.

With respect to this clone: Relative to the germline gene, one junction end is altered; a read error may explain this. V is TRBV7-9 and J is TRBJ2-7; the match to TRBD1 covers 7 bases. From germline, CDR1 is SEHNR and CDR2 FQNEAQ (reference sequence). The CDR3 consists of 12 residues. This CDR3 is CSSTRQGYEQYF. CDR3 in DNA: TGTTCCAGCACCCGACAGGGCTACGAGCAGTACTTC.